This T cell receptor beta chain appears in the sequencing data of a study of blood T cell repertoires in COVID-19 (dated by TCRdb to the early 2020s). The study in broad terms: The collaborator samples originated in the United States, Italy and Spain and spanned the acute and convalescent phases of COVID-19. The prospective study material was composed of cDNA or gDNA derived from T cells, B-cell-depleted T cells, or PBMCs. Deeply sampled blood TCRbeta repertoires from subjects exposed to, actively infected with, or recovered from COVID-19 were included in the dataset. A freely available public database, intended as a resource for researchers studying the immune response to SARS-CoV-2, is where the repertoires were released. Samples came from the ongoing ImmuneRACE study (first 160 participants) plus 1,254 subjects from 6 global collaborators. Nearly every sample came with metadata listing a de-identified subject ID, COVID-19 status, age in years and sex. HLA class I and class II types, where available, came from metadata supplied by the sample provider rather than from assay-based typing. Summary of the overall study and its limitations: How much clinical and demographic metadata was included differed by source and by participant, and the metadata was provided uncurated.

Whole blood was collected in K2EDTA tubes by collaborating institutions according to the institutions' own protocols. For TCRbeta analysis, collaborators shipped samples as frozen whole blood, isolated PBMCs, or DNA extracted from either of those sample types. TCRbeta CDR3 regions were amplified from genomic DNA using the immunoSEQ Assay, a bias-controlled multiplex PCR. The study's processing was this. Nucleated cell counts per sample were estimated from amplification of reference gene primers within the assay. To quantify the absolute abundance of each unique TCRbeta CDR3 rearrangement, sequence reads were collapsed and filtered. For each sample, productive Simpson clonality was calculated as the square root of Simpson's diversity index over productive rearrangements. What TCRdb holds here is the immuneACCESS table cut down to in-frame rearrangements. Part of the clones is not present; checked against another copy, under half of the missing clones reflect an unresolved V gene, and the others are unexplained. That table gives V, J and clone size, and the DNA gave D and trimming. The sample records 55,000 or so clones, 65% to 85% of which are singletons. 3.2% of the sample lies in the top ten.

Measured from the cysteine to the phenylalanine, the CDR3 is 15 residues long. Only the CDR3 part of the read is kept: 45 bases, read in frame from the first base. From the germline V gene (reference sequence), CDR1 is PRHDT and CDR2 is FYEKMQ. The junction shows trimming of 1 base on V and 2 bases on J, plus 10 bases between the germline ends. This clone was seen a handful of times. There is no known antigen for this receptor. Base qualities are not recorded, but no much larger clone differs from it by a single base. The sample comprised peripheral blood. The origin of this receptor is a man aged 55 to 70 with acute or convalescent COVID-19. In this chain, TRBV13 is recombined with TRBJ2-3; matching of 5 bases hints at TRBD1 as the D gene. The DNA sequence reads TGTGCCAGCAGCTTAGCCCGACAGTACACAGATACGCAGTATTTT. This translates into CASSLARQYTDTQYF.